The rows below give T cell receptor beta chains drawn from one sample of a study of blood T cell repertoires in COVID-19. Only in-frame clones appear in the TCRdb table, and some are missing; sequencing was by immunoSEQ multiplex PCR. This sample has roughly 390,000 clones, with about 89% found just once. Sequences were obtained from peripheral blood. These receptor sequences come from a woman between 25 and 40 years old with COVID-19, enrolled during active disease. Each CDR3 is given with its conserved first and last residue. D genes are given only for firm matches. Size is omitted from some rows. Given values are once, few, many or a class for expanded clones.

CDR3	J	size	D	V
CASSYGLRGYNEQFF	TRBJ2-1	NA	TRBD2	TRBV6-2/TRBV6-3
CASSPGLADTDTQYF	TRBJ2-3	once	TRBD2	TRBV7-3
CASSLGTSVDDEQFF	TRBJ2-1	NA	TRBD2	TRBV13
CASSLTSLNEQFF	TRBJ2-1	NA	NA	TRBV28
CASSLEGENIQYF	TRBJ2-4	NA	NA	TRBV5-1
CASQRYVGQPEGNEQYF	TRBJ2-7	NA	NA	TRBV19
CASSLGGTSGLPGQYF	TRBJ2-7	NA	TRBD2	TRBV7-2
CASSELPGTGVYEQYF	TRBJ2-7	NA	TRBD1	TRBV6-1
CASQRGQETQYF	TRBJ2-5	NA	TRBD1	TRBV3-1/TRBV3-2
CASSQGDSREKLFF	TRBJ1-4	NA	TRBD1	TRBV14
CASSLKGASTDTQYF	TRBJ2-3	NA	TRBD1	TRBV7-2
CASSPGGTGLREQYF	TRBJ2-7	NA	TRBD1	TRBV7-9
CASRGPSGRVEETQYF	TRBJ2-5	NA	TRBD2	TRBV3-1/TRBV3-2
CASNRDRNLNQPQHF	TRBJ1-5	NA	NA	TRBV2
CASSLRTGLSGANVLTF	TRBJ2-6	NA	NA	TRBV7-2
CASSSRDSGNTIYF	TRBJ1-3	many	NA	TRBV27
CASSLRRGGGATGELFF	TRBJ2-2	NA	TRBD2	TRBV7-6
CASSTDRGFPLHF	TRBJ1-6	few	TRBD1	TRBV6-5
CSVVGGKDTEAFF	TRBJ1-1	once	NA	TRBV29-1
CASSGGDYYEQYF	TRBJ2-7	NA	TRBD2	TRBV2
CASSQAETGTDTQYF	TRBJ2-3	NA	NA	TRBV4-1
CASSFRPGAGELFF	TRBJ2-2	NA	NA	TRBV5-1
CASSFVGFSGRAIQDTQYF	TRBJ2-3	NA	TRBD2	TRBV5-1
CASSLRSNYEQYF	TRBJ2-7	NA	NA	TRBV27
CASSPRTSSREQYF	TRBJ2-7	NA	TRBD2	TRBV28
CASSVTGTSTDTQYF	TRBJ2-3	NA	NA	TRBV19
CAWRSTSSYEQYF	TRBJ2-7	NA	NA	TRBV30
CASSPQGASYGYTF	TRBJ1-2	NA	TRBD1	TRBV6-2/TRBV6-3
CASSRTSGNEQFF	TRBJ2-1	NA	TRBD2	TRBV11-2
CASSPRGDTEAFF	TRBJ1-1	few	NA	TRBV18
CASSLHETEQFF	TRBJ2-1	NA	NA	TRBV19
CASSGSSGANVLTF	TRBJ2-6	NA	NA	TRBV9